This passage covers 15 T cell receptor beta chains from one sample sequenced in a study of neurological immune-mediated disorders. TCRdb reprocessed the 5' RACE reads with MiXCR, giving one entry per CDR3 protein. Of 55,000 to 85,000 distinct CDR3 sequences listed, around 3% are singletons. Sequenced sample: PBMCs. Source of these receptors: a woman aged 45-65 years with multiple sclerosis.

The sample holds many counts of this clonotype. The chain couples TRBV5-1 to TRBJ2-2; D gene ambiguous. Germline lookup yields CDR1 SGHRS and CDR2 YFSETQ. This CDR3 is 14 amino acids long. Trimming cost V 3 bases and J 2 bases, with 8 bases left between them. This CDR3 is CASSWIANTGELFF. The CDR3 DNA reads as TGCGCCAGCAGCTGGATAGCAAACACCGGGGAGCTGTTTTTT. Full variable domain (outside the CDR3, taken from reference TRBV5-1 and TRBJ2-2): KAGVTQTPRYLIKTRGQQVTLSCSPISGHRSVSWYQQTPGQGLQFLFEYFSETQRNKGNFPGRFSGRQFSNSRSEMNVSTLELGDSALYLCASSWIANTGELFFGEGSRLTVL.

This clonotype was counted at least ten times. The chain couples TRBV7-2 to TRBJ2-3; no firm D call. The CDR3 is made up of 14 amino acids. Germline values: CDR1 SGHTA, CDR2 FQGNSA. The V end lost 5 bases, the J end lost 2 bases, and 11 bases lay between the germline ends. The CDR3 coding sequence is TGTGCCAGCAGCAGTGTGTCAACCACAGATACGCAGTATTTT. The encoded protein is CASSSVSTTDTQYF.

This clonotype appeared many times. The chain carries TRBV5-1 and TRBJ1-5; the D is unclear. The CDR3 totals 18 residues. From germline, CDR1 is SGHRS and CDR2 YFSETQ. The V end was cut by 6 bases, the J end by 0 bases, with 22 bases between. The CDR3 reads CASTHPEGGLYSNQPQHF. The CDR3 coding sequence is TGCGCCAGCACCCACCCGGAAGGCGGCCTTTATAGCAATCAGCCCCAGCATTTT.

In this sample, this clonotype turned up many times. The rearrangement uses TRBV4-2 and TRBJ2-3; TRBD1 is a possible D gene (5 bases). The germline V gene has CDR1 LGHNA and CDR2 YNFKEQ. This CDR3 has 16 residues. V was cut by 5 bases and J by 6 bases, with 21 bases left in between. The CDR3 region is CASSFALLGGADTQYF. CDR3 in DNA: TGTGCCAGCAGCTTCGCTCTCCTGGGTGGGGCTGATACGCAGTATTTT.

This clonotype was seen ten or more times. The rearrangement uses TRBV29-1 and TRBJ2-1, with TRBD1 as a possible D gene (6 bases). The CDR3 totals 15 residues. Germline CDR1 reads SQVTM; CDR2 reads ANQGSEA. Deletions cut 6 bases from V and 2 bases from J, with 17 bases between. The DNA for the CDR3 is TGCAGCGTGGACCAGGGGTTCAGGACCTACAATGAGCAGTTCTTC. Encoded protein: CSVDQGFRTYNEQFF.

This clonotype was recorded at least ten times. CDR3 sequence: CASTPRRRPTGELFF. The CDR3 DNA reads TGTGCCAGCACCCCTAGGCGGAGACCTACCGGGGAGCTGTTTTTT. This chain links TRBV11-2 with TRBJ2-2; D unresolved. CDR3 length: 15 amino acids. CDR1 and CDR2 from the germline V gene are SGHAT and FQNNGV. The V gene lost 7 bases and the J gene lost 5 bases, with 17 bases spanning the gap.

This clonotype was seen repeatedly, ten times or more. This sequence joins TRBV28 and TRBJ2-5; the match to TRBD2 covers 12 bases. The CDR3 is made up of 18 amino acids. V gave up 5 bases and J gave up 5 bases; unmatched junction bases: 15. Germline values: CDR1 MDHEN, CDR2 SYDVKM. The CDR3 region is CASSLLGLAGRGKETQYF. The CDR3 nucleotides read TGTGCCAGCAGTCTCCTCGGACTAGCGGGGAGGGGGAAGGAGACCCAGTACTTC.

This clonotype was counted many times. This chain connects TRBV10-1 to TRBJ1-1; 9 positions agree with TRBD1. V trimming: 0 bases; J trimming: 10 bases; junction bases outside the gene matches: 9. CDR1 is WNHNN, CDR2 SYGVQD, per germline (reference sequence). The CDR3 totals 15 residues. This CDR3 is CASSESTGTGKGAFF. The DNA of the CDR3 is TGCGCCAGCAGTGAGTCGACGGGGACAGGGAAAGGAGCTTTCTTT.

This clonotype was counted many times. This chain connects TRBV7-2 to TRBJ2-3; D possibly corresponds to TRBD2 (7 bases). This CDR3 comprises 15 residues. Germline CDR1 and CDR2: SGHTA and FQGNSA. V lost 1 base, J lost 4 bases, and 12 bases lay in between. Written as DNA, the CDR3 is TGTGCCAGCAGCTTAGTAGGGGGGGGGCCAGATACGCAGTATTTT. This codes for CASSLVGGGPDTQYF.

This clonotype showed up many times. The chain employs TRBV2 and TRBJ2-1, with 9 positions matching TRBD1. This CDR3 contains 14 residues. Germline V gives CDR1 SNHLY, CDR2 FYNNEI. V dropped 5 bases and J dropped 9; count of bases not matched to a gene: 8. DNA of the CDR3: TGTGCCAGCAGTCGGGACAGGGTGGGGAGTGAGCAGTTCTTC. Protein sequence: CASSRDRVGSEQFF.

In its sample, this clonotype was seen many times. The chain carries TRBV12-3 or TRBV12-4 and TRBJ1-5, with a tentative D call TRBD1 (5 bases). The V end lost 6 bases, the J end lost 2 bases, and 17 bases lay between the germline ends. The CDR3 covers 16 residues. The CDR3: CASSVMGGARNQPQHF. For the CDR3, the DNA is TGTGCCAGCAGCGTGATGGGAGGGGCTCGCAATCAGCCCCAGCATTTT.

In its sample, this clonotype was seen many times. V and J are TRBV20-1 and TRBJ1-5; TRBD1 might be the D (6 bases). V was shortened by 3 bases and J by 6 bases, with 9 bases between the two germline ends. The CDR3 sequence is 12 residues long. Germline assignment: CDR1 DFQATT and CDR2 SNEGSKA (reference sequence). The CDR3 bases are TGCAGTGCTAGGGGGGCAGGTCAGCCCCAGCATTTT. Amino acid sequence: CSARGAGQPQHF.

The sample holds many counts of this clonotype. The chain employs TRBV7-2 and TRBJ2-2; D may be TRBD2 (5 bases). V was cut by 1 base and J by 2 bases, with 8 bases left in between. The CDR3 length is 15 residues. Germline V lookup: CDR1 SGHTA, CDR2 FQGNSA. The CDR3 loop is CASSLGTFNTGELFF. As DNA, the CDR3 is TGTGCCAGCAGCTTAGGGACTTTCAACACCGGGGAGCTGTTTTTT.

This clonotype has ten or more counts. The chain couples TRBV7-9 to TRBJ2-3, with TRBD2 matching 7 bases. This CDR3 region has 14 residues. The V gene end was trimmed by 8 bases and the J gene end by 2 bases; junction bases not matched to a gene: 7. In germline, CDR1 is SEHNR, CDR2 FQNEAQ (reference sequence). As DNA, the CDR3 is TGTGCCAGCCAGGGAGGGGCCCACACAGATACGCAGTATTTT. This sequence encodes CASQGGAHTDTQYF.

This clonotype was seen at least ten times. The CDR3 sequence is CSAPSPGQGEQYV. Written as DNA, the CDR3 is TGCAGTGCTCCTTCGCCGGGACAGGGCGAGCAGTACGTC. This chain links TRBV20-1 with TRBJ2-7; 9 bases are a match to TRBD1. Germline V gene data show CDR1 as DFQATT and CDR2 as SNEGSKA (reference sequence). V gave up 5 bases and J gave up 6 bases; unmatched junction bases: 8. This CDR3 has 13 residues.